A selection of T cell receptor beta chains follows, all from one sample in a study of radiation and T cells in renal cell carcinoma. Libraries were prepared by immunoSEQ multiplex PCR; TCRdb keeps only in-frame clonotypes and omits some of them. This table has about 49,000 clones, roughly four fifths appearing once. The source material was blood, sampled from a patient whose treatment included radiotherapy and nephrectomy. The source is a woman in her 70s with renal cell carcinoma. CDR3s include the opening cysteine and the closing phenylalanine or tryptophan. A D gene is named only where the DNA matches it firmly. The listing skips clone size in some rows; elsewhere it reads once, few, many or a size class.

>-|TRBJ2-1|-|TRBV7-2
TGTGCCAGCAGCTTAGCGTTGAATGAGCAGTTCTTC
CASSLALNEQFF
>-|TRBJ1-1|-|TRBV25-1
TGTGCCAGCAGTGAAGCGGGTAGCACTGAAGCTTTCTTT
CASSEAGSTEAFF
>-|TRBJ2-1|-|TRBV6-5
TGTGCCAGCAGTTATTCCCCAGGCAATGAGCAGTTCTTC
CASSYSPGNEQFF
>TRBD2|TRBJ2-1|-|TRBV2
TGTGCCAGCAGTGGTCAAGCGGGAGGGCTGAATGAGCAGTTCTTC
CASSGQAGGLNEQFF
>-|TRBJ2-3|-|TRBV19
TGTGCCAGTAGTATTGGGACTCAGCAGGGGACGCAGTATTTT
CASSIGTQQGTQYF
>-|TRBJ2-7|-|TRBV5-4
TGTGCCAGCAGCTTGGTTGAGGCGGAGTACGAGCAGTACTTC
CASSLVEAEYEQYF
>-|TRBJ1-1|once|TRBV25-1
TGTGCCAGCTTAACAGGGATAGGGGACACTGAAGCTTTCTTT
CASLTGIGDTEAFF
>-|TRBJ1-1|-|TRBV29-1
TGCAGCGTTGATACTCAGGGCTCTGGTACTGAAGCTTTCTTT
CSVDTQGSGTEAFF
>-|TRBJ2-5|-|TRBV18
TGTGCCAGCTCACCACGGAGACTCCGGTCTCAAGAGACCCAGTACTTC
CASSPRRLRSQETQYF
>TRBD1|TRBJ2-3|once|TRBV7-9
TGTGCCAGCAAGAGGGGGCAGGGAGATACGCAGTATTTT
CASKRGQGDTQYF
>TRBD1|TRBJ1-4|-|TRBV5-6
TGTGCCAGCAGCCTTAGGGACAGGGGGCAATTTTTT
CASSLRDRGQFF
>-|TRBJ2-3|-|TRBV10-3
TGTGCCATCAGTGCAGGGGGCACAGATACGCAGTATTTT
CAISAGGTDTQYF
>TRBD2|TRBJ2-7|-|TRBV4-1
TGCGCCAGCAGCCAAGATCAACTAGCGGGGGCCCTCTCCTACGAGCAGTACTTC
CASSQDQLAGALSYEQYF
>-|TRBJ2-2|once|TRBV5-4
TGTGCCAGCAGCTTTCGGGACTCCGGGGAGCTGTTTTTT
CASSFRDSGELFF
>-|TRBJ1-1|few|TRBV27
TGTGCCAGCAGTTTAATAGGGTACACTGAAGCTTTCTTT
CASSLIGYTEAFF
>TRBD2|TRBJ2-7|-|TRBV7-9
TGTGCCAGCAGCTCCTCGGGGAGGGGAAACGAGCAGTACTTC
CASSSSGRGNEQYF
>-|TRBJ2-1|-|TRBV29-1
TGCAGCGTTGAAGGACATCGGGTTGGAGCCAATGAGCAGTTCTTC
CSVEGHRVGANEQFF
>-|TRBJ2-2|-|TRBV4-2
TGTGCCAGCAGCCCGACCGAAAATTCGAACACCGGGGAGCTGTTTTTT
CASSPTENSNTGELFF
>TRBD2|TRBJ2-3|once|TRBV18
TGTGCCAGCTCACCGGGAGGGGCTCGCACAGATACGCAGTATTTT
CASSPGGARTDTQYF
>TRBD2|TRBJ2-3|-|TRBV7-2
TGTGCCAGCAGCTTAGGTCTAGCGGGGGCCGGAGATACGCAGTATTTT
CASSLGLAGAGDTQYF
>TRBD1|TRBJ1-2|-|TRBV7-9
TGTGCCAGCAGCCGGGACAGGGATGGCTACACCTTC
CASSRDRDGYTF
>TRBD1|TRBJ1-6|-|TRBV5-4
TGTGCCAGCAGCACAAACAGGGGCTCCTATAATTCACCCCTCCACTTT
CASSTNRGSYNSPLHF
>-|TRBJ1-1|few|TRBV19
TGTGCCAGTACGGACAGAAGGGGGAAGACTGAAGCTTTCTTT
CASTDRRGKTEAFF
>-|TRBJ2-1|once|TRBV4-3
TGCGCCAGCAGCCAAGTTGTGGTGGGGCTATACAATGAGCAGTTCTTC
CASSQVVVGLYNEQFF
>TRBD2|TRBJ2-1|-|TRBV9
TGTGCCAGCAGCGTAGGGGGAGGGGCAAGTTCCTACAATGAGCAGTTCTTC
CASSVGGGASSYNEQFF
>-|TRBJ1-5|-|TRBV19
TGTGCCACCTGTCCCGGGGGTTCCAATCAGCCCCAGCATTTT
CATCPGGSNQPQHF
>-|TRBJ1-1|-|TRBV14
TGTGCCAGCAGCCCATTAGGCCCCTACACCGCTGAAGCTTTCTTT
CASSPLGPYTAEAFF
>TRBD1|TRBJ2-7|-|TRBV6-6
TGTGCCAGCAGGGATCCGGGACAGGGCTCCTACGAGCAGTACTTC
CASRDPGQGSYEQYF
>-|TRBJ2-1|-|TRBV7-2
TGTGCCAGCAGCTTAACCCGGAACAGTTACAATGAGCAGTTCTTC
CASSLTRNSYNEQFF
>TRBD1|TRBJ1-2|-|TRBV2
TGTGCCAGCAGACACTCACCGACAGGGATGACTAACTATGGCTACACCTTC
CASRHSPTGMTNYGYTF
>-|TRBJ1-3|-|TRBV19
TGTGCCAGTAGTATGAGTGGGTTCTCTGGAAACACCATATATTTT
CASSMSGFSGNTIYF
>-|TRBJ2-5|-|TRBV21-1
TGTGCCAGCAGCTCCTTCCGGGACAGGGGGAATGGGACCCAGTACTTC
CASSSFRDRGNGTQYF
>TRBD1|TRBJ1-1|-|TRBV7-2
TGTGCCAGCAGCCGGGGGGGGACAGCTATTCCAGAAGCTTTCTTT
CASSRGGTAIPEAFF
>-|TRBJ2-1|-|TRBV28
TGTGCCAGCAGCACAGGAGCATTACGCAATGAGCAGTTCTTC
CASSTGALRNEQFF
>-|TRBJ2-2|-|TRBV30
TGTGCCTCCTCGCAGGGAGGTTACTCCGGGGAGCTGTTTTTT
CASSQGGYSGELFF
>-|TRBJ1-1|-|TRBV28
TGTGCCAGCAGTTTAACGGCCTTTGGGAAGACTGAAGCTTTCTTT
CASSLTAFGKTEAFF
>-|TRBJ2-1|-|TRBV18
TGTGCCAGCTCACCTATTCGGGGCGAGGGCATTGAGCAGTTCTTC
CASSPIRGEGIEQFF